This passage covers 23 T cell receptor beta chains from one sample sequenced in a study of PD-1 blockade in classical Hodgkin lymphoma. Described time point: cycle 4 day 1 (C4D1), after 6 weeks of nivolumab. There was relapse after autologous stem cell transplantation in every patient, and there was variation in brentuximab vedotin exposure. Using immunoSEQ multiplex PCR, the repertoire was profiled, and TCRdb retains in-frame clones only, with some absent. This sample has around 93,000 clones, with about 77% found just once. The source was peripheral blood mononuclear cells (PBMCs), collected before the fourth cycle of nivolumab. These receptors all stem from a human donor with classical Hodgkin lymphoma.

The CDR3: CASSLTGGGTEAFF. CDR3 in DNA: TGTGCCAGCAGCTTGACAGGGGGAGGTACTGAAGCTTTCTTT. This chain links TRBV7-3 with TRBJ1-1, with 9 positions matching TRBD1. Germline trimming cut 3 bases from V and 5 bases from J; bases unmatched to any gene: 4. CDR3 size: 14 residues. Germline assignment: CDR1 SGHTA and CDR2 FQGTGA.

This chain uses TRBV7-6 with TRBJ2-3; D possibly uses TRBD1 or TRBD2 (5 bases each). This CDR3 is built from 16 residues. Germline-derived CDR1 and CDR2 are SGHVS and FNYEAQ. With 6 bases removed from V and 0 bases from J, the gap between germline ends came to 16 bases. The CDR3 protein is CASRSGTATSTDTQYF. In DNA form, the CDR3 reads TGTGCCAGCAGATCGGGGACCGCCACTAGCACAGATACGCAGTATTTT.

The chain uses TRBV7-2 and TRBJ1-2, with D unresolved. The CDR3 runs to 13 residues. Trimming shortened V by 2 bases and J by 4 bases, and 8 bases separated the two germline ends. Per the germline V gene, CDR1 is SGHTA and CDR2 is FQGNSA. CDR3 nucleotides: TGTGCCAGCAGCTTAATAGGTGGCTATGGCTACACCTTC. It encodes CASSLIGGYGYTF. The full variable domain, its missing parts supplied by reference TRBV7-2 and TRBJ1-2, is GAGVSQSPSNKVTEKGKDVELRCDPISGHTALYWYRQSLGQGLEFLIYFQGNSAPDKSGLPSDRFSAERTGGSVSTLTIQRTQQEDSAVYLCASSLIGGYGYTFGSGTRLTVV.

V usage is TRBV11-3 and J usage is TRBJ2-1; D is possibly TRBD1 or TRBD2 (5 bases each). Germline V gene data show CDR1 as SGHNT and CDR2 as YENEEA. CDR3 size: 14 residues. Trimming stripped 2 bases from V and 12 bases from J, with 17 bases between. CDR3 nucleotides: TGTGCCAGCAGCTTAACGGCGGGCCCACAGGTGCAGTTCTTC. Its translation: CASSLTAGPQVQFF.

This chain connects TRBV27 to TRBJ2-3; unclear D gene. CDR1 is MNHEY, CDR2 SMNVEV, per germline (reference sequence). Between the trimmed V and J ends, which lost 1 base and 0 bases, there was a span of 11 bases. This CDR3 has 16 amino acids. The CDR3 coding sequence is TGTGCCAGCAGTTTATTGAGACCCCTTAGCACAGATACGCAGTATTTT. Its translation is CASSLLRPLSTDTQYF.

The chain has TRBV9 and TRBJ2-3; D possibly corresponds to TRBD1 (5 bases). CDR1 SGDLS and CDR2 YYNGEE come from the germline V gene. Trimming took off 0 bases at V and 0 bases at J, with 20 bases between the two ends. The CDR3 runs to 19 residues. CDR3 nucleotides: TGTGCCAGCAGCGTAGGCTTAAGGCTTAGGGGTTTTAGCACAGATACGCAGTATTTT. This translates into CASSVGLRLRGFSTDTQYF.

This clone was counted only a few times. The J gene is TRBJ1-6, the V gene TRBV6-1, with D maybe TRBD1 (5 bases). Trimming took 2 bases from V and 13 from J, leaving 15 bases between them. The CDR3 totals 14 residues. Per germline, CDR1 MNHNS and CDR2 SASEGT. In nucleotides, the CDR3 is TGTGCCAGCAGTGAATTCGACAGTTACCCGCCCCTCCACTTT. Translation gives CASSEFDSYPPLHF.

This clone turned up a few times. The chain couples TRBV28 to TRBJ2-5; 8 bases fit TRBD2. The CDR3 has 15 amino acids. Unmatched junction bases numbered 12, after V lost 7 bases and J lost 5 bases. Germline V gives CDR1 MDHEN, CDR2 SYDVKM. The CDR3 sequence: CASKNAQREIETQYF. The CDR3 bases are TGTGCCAGCAAGAATGCCCAGCGGGAGATTGAGACCCAGTACTTC.

The CDR3 DNA reads TGTGCCAGTAGCAGGGTCGACAGGGACACCGGGGAGCTGTTTTTT. Translated: CASSRVDRDTGELFF. V and J are TRBV19 and TRBJ2-2; 7 bases are a match to TRBD1. This CDR3 comprises 15 residues. V was pared by 6 bases and J by 3 bases, with 7 bases of the junction left unmatched. CDR1 and CDR2 (germline): LNHDA, SQIVND (reference sequence).

V is TRBV28 and J is TRBJ1-1; D is uncertain. This CDR3 comprises 13 residues. V lost 2 bases and J lost 4, with 8 bases in between. The germline V gene encodes CDR1 MDHEN and CDR2 SYDVKM. CDR3 in DNA: TGTGCCAGCAGTTTAGGCAGACCCACTGAAGCTTTCTTT. It codes for CASSLGRPTEAFF.

V and J are TRBV10-3 and TRBJ1-5; TRBD1 might be the D (6 bases). The CDR3 is 12 amino acids. Trimming took off 9 bases at V and 2 bases at J, with 8 bases between the two ends. Germline V gene sequence: CDR1 ENHRY, CDR2 SYGVKD. CDR3 in amino acids: CAIGGGNQPQHF. The CDR3 DNA reads TGTGCCATTGGGGGCGGCAATCAGCCCCAGCATTTT.

This clone was found once. The chain's CDR3 is CASSARVEQYF. The CDR3 DNA reads as TGTGCCAGCAGCGCCAGGGTCGAGCAGTACTTC. V usage is TRBV7-8 and J usage is TRBJ2-7; the D gene is possibly TRBD1 (5 bases). V was clipped by 5 bases and J by 6 bases, with 8 bases between them. This CDR3 region has 11 residues. CDR1 SGHVS and CDR2 FQNEAQ come from the germline V gene.

V is TRBV9 and J is TRBJ2-1; 7 bases align to TRBD2. This CDR3 comprises 11 residues. Germline CDR1 reads SGDLS; CDR2 reads YYNGEE. V lost 3 bases to trimming and J lost 11 bases; unmatched junction nucleotides: 2. The CDR3 DNA reads TGTGCCAGCAGCGCAGCGGGACAGCAGTTCTTC. It yields the protein CASSAAGQQFF.

J is TRBJ1-2 and V is TRBV29-1, with D perhaps TRBD1 (6 bases). The CDR3 length is 12 residues. CDR1 and CDR2 (germline): SQVTM, ANQGSEA. V lost 0 bases, J lost 4 bases, and 6 bases lay in between. For the CDR3, the DNA is TGCAGCGTTGAAGAGACAGGCTATGGCTACACCTTC. Translation gives CSVEETGYGYTF.

The CDR3 is CAISDGGGSNEKLFF. Here the CDR3 DNA reads TGTGCCATCAGTGATGGAGGGGGTTCTAATGAAAAACTGTTTTTT. The chain links TRBV10-3 to TRBJ1-4; weak D call: TRBD1 (6 bases). Germline CDR1 is ENHRY and CDR2 is SYGVKD. The CDR3 extends over 15 amino acids. V lost 3 bases to trimming and J lost 3 bases, with 11 bases between them.

This clone was counted once. V and J are TRBV27 and TRBJ1-3, with a possible D match to TRBD1 (6 bases). Between the trimmed V and J ends, which lost 5 bases and 4 bases, there was a span of 21 bases. Germline CDR1 MNHEY, CDR2 SMNVEV (reference sequence). The CDR3 is made up of 17 amino acids. For the CDR3, the DNA is TGTGCCAGCAGTCAAAGTATTGGGACACAGGGAGGAAACACCATATATTTT. Translation: CASSQSIGTQGGNTIYF.

This rearrangement joins TRBV29-1 to TRBJ1-3; maybe TRBD1 (5 bases). Trimming took 3 bases from V and 4 from J, leaving 13 bases between them. The CDR3 runs 14 residues. Germline V CDR1 and CDR2: SQVTM, ANQGSEA. The CDR3 here is CSVDRLGTGNTIYF. DNA of the CDR3: TGCAGCGTTGATCGTTTAGGGACGGGAAACACCATATATTTT.

CDR3 sequence reads: CASSLGSRDRLTEAFF. CDR3 in DNA: TGTGCCAGCAGCTTAGGTAGCCGGGACAGGCTTACTGAAGCTTTCTTT. The chain carries TRBV7-9 and TRBJ1-1; 8 bases are shared with TRBD1. V was pared by 1 base and J by 5 bases, with 9 bases of the junction left unmatched. The CDR3 totals 16 residues. Germline assignment: CDR1 SEHNR and CDR2 FQNEAQ (reference sequence). Full variable domain (rest looked up from reference TRBV7-9 and TRBJ1-1): DTGVSQNPRHKITKRGQNVTFRCDPISEHNRLYWYRQTLGQGPEFLTYFQNEAQLEKSRLLSDRFSAERPKGSFSTLEIQRTEQGDSAMYLCASSLGSRDRLTEAFFGQGTRLTVV.

CDR3 sequence: CASRHPGQGEETQYF. DNA of the CDR3: TGTGCCAGCAGACATCCGGGACAGGGCGAAGAGACCCAGTACTTC. The chain recombines TRBV7-8 with TRBJ2-5, with 9 bases lining up with TRBD1. This CDR3 has 15 residues. Germline CDR1 reads SGHVS; CDR2 reads FQNEAQ. V dropped 6 bases and J dropped 3; count of bases not matched to a gene: 8.

The CDR3 reads CASSPQGTTYEQYF. CDR3 DNA sequence: TGTGCCAGCTCACCACAGGGGACAACCTACGAGCAGTACTTC. This chain connects TRBV18 to TRBJ2-7; TRBD1 might be the D (6 bases). Germline CDR1 reads KGHSH; CDR2 reads LQKENI. The CDR3 loop spans 14 amino acids. V was pared by 1 base and J by 2 bases, with 9 bases between.

As DNA, the CDR3 is TGCGCCAGCAGCCAAGCTCTGGCGGGGGTGTTCTACGAGCAGTACTTC. It codes for CASSQALAGVFYEQYF. The chain uses TRBV4-1 and TRBJ2-7, with 7 bases matching TRBD2. The V gene end was trimmed by 1 base and the J gene end by 3 bases; junction bases not matched to a gene: 9. This CDR3 has 16 residues. CDR1 and CDR2 (germline): MGHRA, YSYEKL.

The table lists this clone with a few counts. This chain joins TRBV25-1 and TRBJ2-2; D is perhaps TRBD1 (5 bases). Germline loops: CDR1 MGHDK, CDR2 SYGVNS. This CDR3 has 13 amino acids. Trimming shortened V by 3 bases and J by 7 bases, and 9 bases separated the two germline ends. CDR3 loop: CASSEGLDGELFF. CDR3 DNA sequence: TGTGCCAGCAGTGAGGGGCTAGACGGGGAGCTGTTTTTT. The whole variable domain, remainder taken from reference TRBV25-1 and TRBJ2-2, is EADIYQTPRYLVIGTGKKITLECSQTMGHDKMYWYQQDPGMELHLIHYSYGVNSTEKGDLSSESTVSRIRTEHFPLTLESARPSHTSQYLCASSEGLDGELFFGEGSRLTVL.

V is TRBV9 and J is TRBJ2-5, with 10 bases identical to TRBD1. V was clipped by 0 bases and J by 3 bases; unmatched bases: 2. The CDR3 runs to 15 residues. Per the germline V gene, CDR1 is SGDLS and CDR2 is YYNGEE. The CDR3 sequence is CASSVEGTGEETQYF. The CDR3, as DNA: TGTGCCAGCAGCGTAGAAGGGACAGGGGAAGAGACCCAGTACTTC. Based on the CDR3 plus reference TRBV9 and TRBJ2-5, the full variable domain is DSGVTQTPKHLITATGQRVTLRCSPRSGDLSVYWYQQSLDQGLQFLIQYYNGEERAKGNILERFSAQQFPDLHSELNLSSLELGDSALYFCASSVEGTGEETQYFGPGTRLLVL.